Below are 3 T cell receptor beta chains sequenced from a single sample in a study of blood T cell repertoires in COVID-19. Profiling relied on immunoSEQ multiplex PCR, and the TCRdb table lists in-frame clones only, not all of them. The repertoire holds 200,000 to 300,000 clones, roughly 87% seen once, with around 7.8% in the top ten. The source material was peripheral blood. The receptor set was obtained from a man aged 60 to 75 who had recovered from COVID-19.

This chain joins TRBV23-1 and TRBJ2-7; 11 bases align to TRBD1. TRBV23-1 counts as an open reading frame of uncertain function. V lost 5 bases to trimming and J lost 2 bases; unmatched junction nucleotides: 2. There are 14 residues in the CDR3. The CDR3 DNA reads TGCGCCAGCAGTGGGACAGGGGGACCCTACGAGCAGTACGTC. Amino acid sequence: CASSGTGGPYEQYV.

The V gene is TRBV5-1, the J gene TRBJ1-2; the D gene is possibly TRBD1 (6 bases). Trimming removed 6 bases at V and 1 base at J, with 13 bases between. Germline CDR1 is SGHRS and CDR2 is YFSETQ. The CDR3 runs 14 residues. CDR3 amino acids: CASTKTGYNYGYTF. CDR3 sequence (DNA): TGCGCCAGCACAAAGACAGGTTATAACTATGGCTACACCTTC.

The DNA for the CDR3 is TGCGCCAGCAGCTTGGGGGACAGGTTAGGGCAGCCCCAGCATTTT. It codes for CASSLGDRLGQPQHF. J is TRBJ1-5 and V is TRBV5-1; 8 positions match TRBD1. V dropped 0 bases and J dropped 7; count of bases not matched to a gene: 6. The CDR3 runs to 15 residues. Germline CDR1 is SGHRS and CDR2 is YFSETQ. Together with reference TRBV5-1 and TRBJ1-5, the CDR3 gives the full variable domain: KAGVTQTPRYLIKTRGQQVTLSCSPISGHRSVSWYQQTPGQGLQFLFEYFSETQRNKGNFPGRFSGRQFSNSRSEMNVSTLELGDSALYLCASSLGDRLGQPQHFGDGTRLSIL.